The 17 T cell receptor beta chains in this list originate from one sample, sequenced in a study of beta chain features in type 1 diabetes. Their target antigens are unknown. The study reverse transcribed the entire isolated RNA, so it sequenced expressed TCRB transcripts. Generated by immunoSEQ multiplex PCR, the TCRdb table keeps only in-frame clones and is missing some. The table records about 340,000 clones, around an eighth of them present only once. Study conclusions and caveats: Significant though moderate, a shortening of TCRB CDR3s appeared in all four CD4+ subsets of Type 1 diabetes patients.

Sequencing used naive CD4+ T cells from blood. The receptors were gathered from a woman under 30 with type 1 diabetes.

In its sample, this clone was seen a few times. CDR3 in amino acids: CASSRASTGKVQFF. Here the CDR3 DNA reads TGTGCCAGCAGCCGCGCCTCGACAGGGAAAGTGCAGTTCTTC. J is TRBJ2-1 and V is TRBV7-2; TRBD1 matches 7 bases. The CDR3 length is 14 residues. J lost 12 bases, V lost 5 bases, and 13 bases had no gene match. CDR1 and CDR2 from the germline V gene are SGHTA and FQGNSA.

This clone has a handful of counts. The CDR3 sequence is CASSLDGSSTEAFF. In DNA form, the CDR3 reads TGCGCCAGCAGCTTGGACGGGTCAAGCACTGAAGCTTTCTTT. V usage is TRBV5-1 and J usage is TRBJ1-1; D gene uncertain. CDR3 length: 14 amino acids. V was trimmed by 0 bases and J by 4 bases, leaving 10 bases between them. Germline assignment: CDR1 SGHRS and CDR2 YFSETQ.

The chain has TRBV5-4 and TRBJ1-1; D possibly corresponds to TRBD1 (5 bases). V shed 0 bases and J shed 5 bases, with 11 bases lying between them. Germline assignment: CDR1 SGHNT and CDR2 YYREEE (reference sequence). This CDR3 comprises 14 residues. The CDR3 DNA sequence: TGTGCCAGCAGCTTGGAAGGGGCATGGACTGAAGCTTTCTTT. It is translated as CASSLEGAWTEAFF.

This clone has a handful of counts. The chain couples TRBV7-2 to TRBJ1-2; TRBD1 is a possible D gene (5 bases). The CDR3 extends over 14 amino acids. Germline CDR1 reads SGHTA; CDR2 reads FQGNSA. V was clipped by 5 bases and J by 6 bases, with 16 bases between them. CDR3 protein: CASSPRGARDGYTF. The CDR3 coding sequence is TGTGCCAGCAGCCCGCGTGGGGCCCGGGATGGCTACACCTTC.

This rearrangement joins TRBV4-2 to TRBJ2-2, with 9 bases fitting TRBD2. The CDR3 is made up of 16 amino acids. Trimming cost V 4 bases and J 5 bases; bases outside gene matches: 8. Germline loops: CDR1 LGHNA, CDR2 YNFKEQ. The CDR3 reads CASSLDSGRSTGELFF. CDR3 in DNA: TGTGCCAGCAGCCTTGACAGCGGGAGGTCGACCGGGGAGCTGTTTTTT.

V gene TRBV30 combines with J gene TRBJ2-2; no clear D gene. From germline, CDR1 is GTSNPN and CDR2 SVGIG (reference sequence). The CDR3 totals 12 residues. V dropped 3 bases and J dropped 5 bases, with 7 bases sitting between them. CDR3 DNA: TGTGCCTGGAGCCGTACTACCGGGGAGCTGTTTTTT. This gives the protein CAWSRTTGELFF.

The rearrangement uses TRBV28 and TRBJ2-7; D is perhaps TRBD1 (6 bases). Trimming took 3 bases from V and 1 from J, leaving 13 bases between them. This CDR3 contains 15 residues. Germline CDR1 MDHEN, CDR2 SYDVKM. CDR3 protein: CASSFNRVGSYEQYF. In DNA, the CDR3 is TGTGCCAGCAGTTTCAACAGGGTGGGATCCTACGAGCAGTACTTC.

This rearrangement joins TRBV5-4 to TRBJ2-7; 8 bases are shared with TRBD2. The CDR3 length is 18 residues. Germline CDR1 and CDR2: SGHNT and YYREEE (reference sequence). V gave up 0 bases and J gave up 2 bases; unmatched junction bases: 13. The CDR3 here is CASSLAPGGSGLTYEQYF. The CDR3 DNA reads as TGTGCCAGCAGCTTGGCTCCGGGGGGGAGCGGGCTGACCTACGAGCAGTACTTC.

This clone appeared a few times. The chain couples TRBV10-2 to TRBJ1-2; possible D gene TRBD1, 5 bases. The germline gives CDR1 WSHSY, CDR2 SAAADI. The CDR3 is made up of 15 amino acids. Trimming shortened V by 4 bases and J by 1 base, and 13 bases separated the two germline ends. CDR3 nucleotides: TGCGCCAGCAGTGTAGGTGTGGGGCTTAACTATGGCTACACCTTC. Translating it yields CASSVGVGLNYGYTF.

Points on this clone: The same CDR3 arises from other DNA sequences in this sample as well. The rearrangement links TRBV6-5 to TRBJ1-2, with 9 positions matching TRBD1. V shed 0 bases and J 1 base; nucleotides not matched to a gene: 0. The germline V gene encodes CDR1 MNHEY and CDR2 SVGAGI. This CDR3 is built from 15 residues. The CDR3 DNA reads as TGTGCCAGCAGTTACTCGGGACAGGGTAACTATGGCTACACCTTC. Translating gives CASSYSGQGNYGYTF.

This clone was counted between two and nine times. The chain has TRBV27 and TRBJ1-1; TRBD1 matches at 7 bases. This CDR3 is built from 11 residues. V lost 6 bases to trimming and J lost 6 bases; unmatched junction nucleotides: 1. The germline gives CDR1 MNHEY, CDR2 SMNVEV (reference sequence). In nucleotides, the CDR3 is TGTGCCAGCAGGGACAGGTCTGAAGCTTTCTTT. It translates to CASRDRSEAFF.

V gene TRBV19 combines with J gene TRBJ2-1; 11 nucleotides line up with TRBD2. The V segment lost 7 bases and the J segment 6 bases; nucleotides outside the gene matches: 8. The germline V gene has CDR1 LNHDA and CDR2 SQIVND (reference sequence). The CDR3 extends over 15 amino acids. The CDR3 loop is CASTVGLAGPNEQFF. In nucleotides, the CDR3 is TGTGCCAGTACTGTCGGACTAGCGGGTCCCAATGAGCAGTTCTTC.

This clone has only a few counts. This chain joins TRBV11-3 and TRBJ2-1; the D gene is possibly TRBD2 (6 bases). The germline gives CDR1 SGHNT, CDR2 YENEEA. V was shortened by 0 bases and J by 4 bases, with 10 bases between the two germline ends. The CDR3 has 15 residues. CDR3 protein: CASSLDRGAYNEQFF. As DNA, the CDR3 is TGTGCCAGCAGCTTAGATCGCGGGGCTTACAATGAGCAGTTCTTC. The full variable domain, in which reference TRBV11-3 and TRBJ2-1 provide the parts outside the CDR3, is EAGVVQSPRYKIIEKKQPVAFWCNPISGHNTLYWYLQNLGQGPELLIRYENEEAVDDSQLPKDRFSAERLKGVDSTLKIQPAELGDSAVYLCASSLDRGAYNEQFFGPGTRLTVL.

The CDR3 DNA is TGTGCCAGTAGTATACAGAAGTCTGGAAACACCATATATTTT. Translating it yields CASSIQKSGNTIYF. This rearrangement joins TRBV19 to TRBJ1-3; D is unclear. The CDR3 is 14 residues long. V was clipped by 2 bases and J by 1 base, with 6 bases between them. The germline V gene has CDR1 LNHDA and CDR2 SQIVND (reference sequence).

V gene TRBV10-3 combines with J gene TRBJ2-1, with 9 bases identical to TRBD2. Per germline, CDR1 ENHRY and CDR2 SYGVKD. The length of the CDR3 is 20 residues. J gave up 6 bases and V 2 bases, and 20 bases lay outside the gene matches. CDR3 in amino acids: CAISEHPEIGAGGPRNEQFF. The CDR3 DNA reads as TGTGCCATCAGTGAGCACCCCGAGATAGGAGCGGGAGGTCCCCGCAATGAGCAGTTCTTC.

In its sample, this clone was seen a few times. The CDR3 sequence is CASSIGHRDNPEAFF. The CDR3 region has the DNA TGCGCCAGCAGCATTGGGCACCGGGACAACCCCGAAGCTTTCTTT. J is TRBJ1-1 and V is TRBV5-1, with D possibly matching TRBD1 (6 bases). In germline, CDR1 is SGHRS, CDR2 YFSETQ. Trimming shortened V by 4 bases and J by 8 bases, and 21 bases separated the two germline ends. The CDR3 is 15 amino acids.

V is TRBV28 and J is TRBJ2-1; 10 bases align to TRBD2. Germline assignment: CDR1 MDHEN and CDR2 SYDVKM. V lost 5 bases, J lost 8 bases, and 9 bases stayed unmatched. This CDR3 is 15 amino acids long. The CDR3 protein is CASSVPAGGRDEQFF. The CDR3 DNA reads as TGTGCCAGCAGTGTACCAGCGGGAGGGCGGGATGAGCAGTTCTTC.